The next 6 T cell receptor beta chains were all read from a single sample in a study of regulatory T cells in long-lasting Graves disease. Combining iRepertoire HTBI primers with Arm-PCR of CDR3 regions, the authors built TCR beta libraries. Via MiXCR, TCRdb re-called the multiplex PCR reads, giving one row per CDR3 protein. The data contain under 350,000 distinct CDR3 sequences, around 23% of them singletons. Documented time point: persistent/refractory GD, antithyroid drugs over 5 years with positive TRAb. The TCR library used RNA extracted from PBMCs. Sequences were derived from peripheral blood mononuclear cells (PBMCs), sampled when the disease was refractory, from a patient treated with antithyroid drugs. The receptors originated from a female donor with Graves disease.

The chain couples TRBV6-1 to TRBJ2-5; 7 bases line up with TRBD2. Germline CDR1 and CDR2: MNHNS and SASEGT. This CDR3 has 16 residues. Unmatched junction bases numbered 9, after V lost 1 base and J lost 4 bases. The CDR3 DNA is TGTGCCAGCAGTGAAGTGATTTGGGGGGGAGGAGAGACCCAGTACTTC. This sequence encodes CASSEVIWGGGETQYF.

There are many counts of this clonotype. This chain joins TRBV28 and TRBJ2-5; 16 bases are a match to TRBD2. From germline, CDR1 is MDHEN and CDR2 SYDVKM. Trimming cost V 5 bases and J 5 bases; bases outside gene matches: 8. The CDR3 extends over 17 amino acids. CDR3 DNA: TGTGCCAGCAGTCCTACGGGACTAGCGGGAGGGGGGGAGACCCAGTACTTC. Its translation is CASSPTGLAGGGETQYF.

The chain combines TRBV7-9 with TRBJ2-7, with a tentative D call TRBD2 (5 bases). V lost 8 bases and J 0 bases, leaving 11 bases between the germline ends. Germline assignment: CDR1 SEHNR and CDR2 FQNEAQ (reference sequence). This CDR3 is built from 13 residues. As DNA, the CDR3 is TGTGCCAGCGGGGTGGAGGACTCCTACGAGCAGTACTTC. Translation gives CASGVEDSYEQYF.

This clonotype was observed many times. The CDR3 bases are TGTGCCAGCAGTGAGGATCGCTGGAACTCTGGAAACACCATATATTTT. It specifies CASSEDRWNSGNTIYF. The rearrangement links TRBV6-1 to TRBJ1-3; no definite D call. V was shortened by 3 bases and J by 0 bases, with 12 bases between the two germline ends. CDR1 is MNHNS, CDR2 SASEGT, per germline. CDR3 length equals 16 residues.

V usage is TRBV27 and J usage is TRBJ2-2, with TRBD2 identical over 13 bases. Germline trimming cut 5 bases from V and 6 bases from J; bases unmatched to any gene: 6. Germline CDR1 and CDR2: MNHEY and SMNVEV (reference sequence). The CDR3 extends over 16 amino acids. In DNA, the CDR3 is TGTGCCAGCAGTCTAACTAGCGGGAGGGCCGCCGGGGAGCTGTTTTTT. It encodes CASSLTSGRAAGELFF.

This clonotype was observed many times. V and J are TRBV6-1 and TRBJ2-5; D is unclear. The CDR3 loop spans 12 amino acids. CDR1 and CDR2 from the germline V gene are MNHNS and SASEGT. The germline V and J ends were trimmed by 5 bases and 5 bases, with 9 bases remaining between them. CDR3 in DNA: TGTGCCAGCAGTCCTACGAGGGAGACCCAGTACTTC. Encoded protein: CASSPTRETQYF.